The clone carrying this T cell receptor (beta chain) has a single count. The V gene end was trimmed by 6 bases and the J gene end by 2 bases; junction bases not matched to a gene: 6. CDR3 size: 16 residues. CDR1 is ENHRY, CDR2 SYGVKD, per germline. The sample is drawn from a study of cytomegalovirus exposure and HLA in healthy donors. With 60 Vbeta and 13 Jbeta primers, the PCR was carried out. Some clones are missing from TCRdb's copy, which holds only in-frame ones; the method was immunoSEQ multiplex PCR. The sample has 95,000 to 150,000 clones, around three fifths seen once. Specimen: PBMCs. The V call is TRBV10-3, the J call TRBJ2-3, with 12 bases identical to TRBD2. The sequence was collected from a woman aged 40-49 years in good health and CMV-seropositive. The chain's CDR3 is CAIRETSGGNTDTQYF. The CDR3, as DNA: TGTGCCATCAGGGAGACTAGCGGGGGCAACACAGATACGCAGTATTTT.